The text below deals with one TCR beta chain. This specimen belongs to a study of blood T cell repertoires in COVID-19. Background on the study: There were acute and convalescent COVID-19 samples, and they came from the United States, Italy and Spain. PBMCs, B-cell-depleted T cells, or T cells were the source of the cDNA or gDNA that made up the material.

Authors' processing steps: Reference gene primer amplification yielded estimated nucleated cell counts. Profiling relied on immunoSEQ multiplex PCR, and the TCRdb table lists in-frame clones only, not all of them. The DNA was the basis for D and trimming; V, J and clone size are from that table. The sample contains around 250,000 clones, roughly 86% of which appear only once. Germline V gene data show CDR1 as SGHTA and CDR2 as FQGNSA. CDR3 length equals 15 residues. Trimming pared 4 bases from V and 2 bases from J, leaving 15 bases between. The sequencing sample was made of peripheral blood. This TCR derives from a human donor in a cohort sampled during active COVID-19. This chain links TRBV7-2 with TRBJ2-7; perhaps TRBD1 as D (5 bases). The CDR3 bases are TGTGCCAGCAGCTCAGGGCCGGCTACAACCTACGAGCAGTACTTC. It translates to CASSSGPATTYEQYF.